The 9 T cell receptor delta chains reported below all come from one sample, sequenced in a study of gamma-delta T cells after stem cell transplantation. TCRdb reapplied CATT to the RT-PCR reads. This table has some 220 delta-chain clones, 4.5% to 6.5% appearing once. Sequencing was carried out using gamma-delta T cells. The receptor source for this set is a human donor. It is not recorded whose cells these are; they may come from a transplant donor.

Turning to this clone: A much larger clone sits a single nucleotide away, making a read error possible. The chain is built from TRDV1 and TRDJ1, with D tentatively TRDD2 or TRDD3 (6 bases each). CDR1 is TSWWSYY, CDR2 QGS, per germline. The CDR3 consists of 23 residues. Trimming removed 4 bases at V and 5 bases at J, with 41 bases between. CDR3 DNA: TGTGCTCTTGGGGGACGGGGTCGGGTCCTTCCCCAGATGGTACTGGGCGCCTTAGATAAACTCATCTTT. It translates to CALGGRGRVLPQMVLGALDKLIF.

As for this clone: It is likely a read error: a sequence one base away is far more abundant. Different DNA sequences within this sample yield the same CDR3. The rearrangement uses TRDV1 and TRDJ1; 12 bases align to TRDD3. V was clipped by 4 bases and J by 0 bases; unmatched bases: 39. The germline V gene has CDR1 TSWWSYY and CDR2 QGS. CDR3 size: 28 residues. CDR3 sequence: CALGAAEGVSFLPLPWGIRPSYTDKLIF. CDR3 DNA: TGTGCTCTTGGGGCCGCAGAAGGGGTCTCCTTTTTACCCCTTCCCTGGGGGATACGCCCCTCGTACACCGATAAACTCATCTTT.

For this clone: Only one base separates this from a far larger clonotype, so it likely reflects a read error. This sample also contains other DNA sequences that code for the same CDR3. This chain uses TRDV2 with TRDJ1; 13 bases are a match to TRDD3. From germline, CDR1 is GEAIGNYY and CDR2 EKD. CDR3 length: 17 amino acids. CDR3 nucleotide sequence: TGCGCCTGTGAACGACTGGGGGATACGAGGTACACCGATAAACTCATCTTT. This encodes CACERLGDTRYTDKLIF.

This clone was seen more than once but under ten times. This likely stems from a read error, as it lies one base from a far larger clone. At the DNA level, this CDR3 is encoded by other sequences in the same sample as well. The chain carries TRDV2 and TRDJ1; possible D gene TRDD3, 6 bases. This CDR3 comprises 18 residues. V lost 3 bases and J lost 0, with 22 bases in between. CDR1 is GEAIGNYY and CDR2 is EKD in the germline V gene. CDR3 in amino acids: CACDPVLGDTGYTDKLIF. CDR3 nucleotides: TGTGCCTGTGACCCCGTACTGGGAGATACGGGGTACACCGATAAACTCATCTTT.

On this clone itself: A single base is all that separates this from a far larger clone, so a read error is likely. This chain connects TRDV2 to TRDJ1, with 13 nucleotides matching TRDD3. Germline CDR1 GEAIGNYY, CDR2 EKD. The junction had 9 bases not matched to a gene; V was cut back by 3 bases and J by 0 bases. This CDR3 is 18 amino acids long. CDR3 protein: CACDPVLGDTEYTDKLIF. In DNA form, the CDR3 reads TGTGCCTGTGACCCCGTACTGGGGGATACGGAGTACACCGATAAACTCATCTTT.

This clone was recorded a few times. With a far larger clone one base away, a read error is the likely cause. The V and J genes are TRDV1 and TRDJ2, with TRDD3 matching 12 bases. In germline, CDR1 is TSWWSYY, CDR2 QGS. The CDR3 has 21 amino acids. CDR3 region: CAPGDLSYDWGIPALTAQLFF. The CDR3 nucleotides are TGTGCTCCTGGGGATCTTTCCTACGACTGGGGGATACCAGCTTTGACAGCACAACTCTTCTTT.

This clone qualifies as large. This likely came from a read error, as a far larger clone is one base away. The chain employs TRDV1 and TRDJ1; TRDD3 matches at 8 bases. This CDR3 is built from 24 residues. The germline gives CDR1 TSWWSYY, CDR2 QGS. CDR3 sequence: CALGELYGPLYWGPTPRTTDKPIF. The CDR3 DNA follows: TGTGCTCTTGGGGAACTGTACGGGCCCCTTTACTGGGGGCCGACTCCGAGAACCACCGATAAACCCATCTTT.

By share, this clone counts as medium-sized. Given a much more abundant clone one base away, this may be a read error. At the DNA level, this CDR3 is encoded by other sequences in the same sample as well. This chain joins TRDV1 and TRDJ2; TRDD3 matches 12 bases. The CDR3 loop spans 21 amino acids. V gave up 3 bases and J gave up 2 bases; unmatched junction bases: 16. In germline, CDR1 is TSWWSYY, CDR2 QGS. In DNA, the CDR3 is TGTGCTCTTGGGGATCTTTCCTACGACTGGGGGATACCAGCCTTGACAGCACAACTCTTCTTT. It specifies CALGDLSYDWGIPALTAQLFF.

This clone was seen only once. The chain couples TRDV1 to TRDJ1; the match to TRDD3 covers 9 bases. The trim removed 0 bases at V and 14 bases at J, leaving 40 bases unmatched. The germline V gene encodes CDR1 TSWWSYY and CDR2 QGS. The CDR3 covers 24 residues. CDR3: CALGELYGPLYWGKTPRTTDKRIF. CDR3 sequence (DNA): TGTGCTCTTGGGGAACTGTACGGGCCCCTTTACTGGGGGAAGACTCCGAGAACCACAGATAAACGAATCTTT.